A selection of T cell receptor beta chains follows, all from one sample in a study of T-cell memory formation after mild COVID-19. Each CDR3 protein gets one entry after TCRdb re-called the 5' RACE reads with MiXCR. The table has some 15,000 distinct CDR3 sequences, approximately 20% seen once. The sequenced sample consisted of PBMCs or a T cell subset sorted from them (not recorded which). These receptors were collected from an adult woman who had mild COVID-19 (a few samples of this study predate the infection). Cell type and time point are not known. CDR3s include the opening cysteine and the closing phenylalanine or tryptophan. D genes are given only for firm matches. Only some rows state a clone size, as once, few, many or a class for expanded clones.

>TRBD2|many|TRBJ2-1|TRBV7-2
TGTGCCAGCAGCAGAACTAGCGGACAGACCTACAATGAGCAGTTCTTC
CASSRTSGQTYNEQFF
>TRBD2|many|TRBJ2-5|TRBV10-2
TGCGCCAGCAGTGACTGGACTAGCGGGGGGGGAGAGACCCAGTACTTC
CASSDWTSGGGETQYF
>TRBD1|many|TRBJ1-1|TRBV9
TGTGCCAGCAGCGTAGTAAGGGACAGGCAGACTGGGGACACTGAAGCTTTCTTT
CASSVVRDRQTGDTEAFF
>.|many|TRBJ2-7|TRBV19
TGTGCCAGTAACCGCGGGTTTTCCTACGAGCAGTACTTC
CASNRGFSYEQYF
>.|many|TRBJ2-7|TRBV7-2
TGTGCCAGCAGCTCCAACCGGGACTGGAGCTCCTACGAGCAGTACTTC
CASSSNRDWSSYEQYF
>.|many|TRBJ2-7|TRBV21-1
TGTGCCAGCAGCAAAGTTGCGACCCGGTCCTACGAGCAGTACTTC
CASSKVATRSYEQYF
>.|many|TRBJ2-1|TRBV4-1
TGCGCCAGCAGCCAAGATTGGGGGAAAGGGTCCTACAATGAGCAGTTCTTC
CASSQDWGKGSYNEQFF
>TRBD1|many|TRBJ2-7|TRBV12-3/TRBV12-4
TGTGCCAGCAGCCGACAGGGATGGAACGAGCAGTACTTC
CASSRQGWNEQYF
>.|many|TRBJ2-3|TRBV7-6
TGTGCCAGCAGCCCACGGCAGGGAAGCACAGATACGCAGTATTTT
CASSPRQGSTDTQYF
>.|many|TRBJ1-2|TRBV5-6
TGTGCCAGCAGCTTGGTTGAAGGGACGAGCTACACCTTC
CASSLVEGTSYTF
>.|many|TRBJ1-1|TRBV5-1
TGCGCCAGCTACGACGGCGGCAGGTCGAACACTGAAGCTTTCTTT
CASYDGGRSNTEAFF
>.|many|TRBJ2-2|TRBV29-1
TGCAGCGTCCCCGGCCGGGGATTAGCCGGGGAGCTGTTTTTT
CSVPGRGLAGELFF
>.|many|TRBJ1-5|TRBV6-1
TGTGCCAGCAGTGAATACACAGGATTCTATAGCAATCAGCCCCAGCATTTT
CASSEYTGFYSNQPQHF
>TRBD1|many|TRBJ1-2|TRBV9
TGTGCCAGCAGCGACCGGACAGGGGGGACGTATGGCTACACCTTC
CASSDRTGGTYGYTF
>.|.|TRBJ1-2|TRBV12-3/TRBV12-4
TGTGCCAGCAACCGGGACCGAGGATATGGCTACACCTTC
CASNRDRGYGYTF
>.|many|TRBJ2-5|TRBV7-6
TGTGCCAGCAGCCCAGGTGTTTTAGAGACCCAGTACTTC
CASSPGVLETQYF
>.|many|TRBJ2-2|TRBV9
TGTGCCAGCGCGAGAGCTTCGGGCACCGGGGAGCTGTTTTTT
CASARASGTGELFF
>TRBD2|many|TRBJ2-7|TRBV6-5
TGTGCCAGCAGTTACCGGCGGGGGTACGAGCAGTACTTC
CASSYRRGYEQYF
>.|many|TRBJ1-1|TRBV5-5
TGTGCCAGCACCATAGCCGGGACACCGGTTGGGGCTTTCTTT
CASTIAGTPVGAFF
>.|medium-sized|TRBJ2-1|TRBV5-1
TGCGCCAGCAGCTTCGGGACCGATAAGAGAATGGTCTTC
CASSFGTDKRMVF
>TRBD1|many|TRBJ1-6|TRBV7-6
TGTGCCAGCAGCTTCCGACAGGGGGGAAACAATTCACCCCTCCACTTT
CASSFRQGGNNSPLHF
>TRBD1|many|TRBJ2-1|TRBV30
TGTGCCTGGTCCACCGGGACAGGGTTGGATGAGCAGTTCTTC
CAWSTGTGLDEQFF
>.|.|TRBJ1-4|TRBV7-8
TGTGCCAGCAGCTTATTACAGGACTTGGAAAAACTGTTTTTT
CASSLLQDLEKLFF
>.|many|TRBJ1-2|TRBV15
TGTGCCACCAGCAGAGGTCCCGCACAATTCTATGGCTACACCTTC
CATSRGPAQFYGYTF
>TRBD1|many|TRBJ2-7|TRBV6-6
TGTGCCAGCAGTTACTGGACAGGGGGCTCCTACGAGCAGTACTTC
CASSYWTGGSYEQYF
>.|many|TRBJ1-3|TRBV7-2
TGTGCCAGCAGCTTAGATCCGGGAAACACCATATATTTT
CASSLDPGNTIYF
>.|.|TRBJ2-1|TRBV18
TGTGCCAGCTCACCACCGTACGGGAGTTGGAATGAGCAGTTCTTC
CASSPPYGSWNEQFF
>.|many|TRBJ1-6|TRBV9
TGTGCCAGCAGCGTAGCCGACGGGAATTCACCCCTCCACTTT
CASSVADGNSPLHF
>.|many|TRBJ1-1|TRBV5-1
TGCGCCAGCAGCAGGTGGCGAGGGACTGAAGCTTTCTTT
CASSRWRGTEAFF
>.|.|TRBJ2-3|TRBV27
TGTGCCAGCAGTTCTCGCACAGATACGCAGTATTTT
CASSSRTDTQYF
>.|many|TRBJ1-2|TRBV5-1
TGCGCCAGCAGCTTGGCATCAGGGACCTATGGCTACACCTTC
CASSLASGTYGYTF
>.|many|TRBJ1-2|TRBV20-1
TGCAGTGCTAGAGAAGGGAGCCTGACATATGGCTACACCTTC
CSAREGSLTYGYTF
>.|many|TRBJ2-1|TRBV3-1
TGTGCCAGCAGCCAAGATCTAGGGGCCCCCGGTCCTTACAATGAGCAGTTCTTC
CASSQDLGAPGPYNEQFF
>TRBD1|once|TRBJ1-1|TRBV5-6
TGTGCCAGCAGCCGGACAGGGGGCGCGAACACTGAAGCTTTCTTT
CASSRTGGANTEAFF
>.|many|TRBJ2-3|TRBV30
TGTGCCTGGAGCCCCGGGGGTGCCAGCACAGATACGCAGTATTTT
CAWSPGGASTDTQYF
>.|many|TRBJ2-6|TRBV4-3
TGCGCCAGCAGCCAAGATCATCACGCCACATTCTCTGGGGCCAACGTCCTGACTTTC
CASSQDHHATFSGANVLTF
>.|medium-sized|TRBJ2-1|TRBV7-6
TGTGCCAGCAGCTTAGGCGGCAGCTACAATGAGCAGTTCTTC
CASSLGGSYNEQFF
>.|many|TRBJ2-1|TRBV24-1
TGTGCCACCAGTGATACTCGACAGTTACGGTTCTTC
CATSDTRQLRFF
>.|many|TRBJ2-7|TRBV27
TGTGCCAGCAGTTTCAGTAGCTCCTACGAGCAGTACTTC
CASSFSSSYEQYF
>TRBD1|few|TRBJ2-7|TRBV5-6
TGTGCCAGCAGCGCGGACAGGGTGCGGGAGCAGTACTTC
CASSADRVREQYF